Below are 32 T cell receptor beta chains sequenced from a single sample in a study of shared clonotypes between healthy human individuals. The method was immunoSEQ multiplex PCR; TCRdb's version includes in-frame clones alone and lacks a portion of them. Among 1 million to 1.2 million clones listed, about 72% were seen once. Sequenced sample: memory CD4+ T cells from PBMCs. Subset meaning: CD45RA-negative fraction. The receptors stem from a young man in good health. Some clones in this sample may be carry-over from other donors' samples.

The count of this clone is one. The CDR3 here is CSVGWARDYEQYF. The CDR3 nucleotides are TGCAGCGTTGGGTGGGCCAGGGACTACGAGCAGTACTTC. The chain has TRBV29-1 and TRBJ2-7; D is possibly TRBD1 (5 bases). The CDR3 is 13 residues long. Trimming cost V 4 bases and J 3 bases, with 13 bases left between them. Germline assignment: CDR1 SQVTM and CDR2 ANQGSEA.

The rearrangement joins TRBV7-3 to TRBJ1-2; 7 nucleotides match TRBD1. V shed 5 bases, J shed 3 bases, and the junction held 9 bases outside the gene matches. Looked up from germline, CDR1 is SGHTA and CDR2 is FQGTGA. The CDR3 is 15 amino acids. The CDR3 is CASSPRQGDYYGYTF. The CDR3 DNA reads as TGTGCCAGCAGCCCCCGCCAGGGGGATTACTATGGCTACACCTTC.

The chain uses TRBV7-9 and TRBJ1-4; D gene ambiguous. V dropped 5 bases and J dropped 10 bases, with 23 bases sitting between them. Germline CDR1 SEHNR, CDR2 FQNEAQ (reference sequence). This CDR3 region has 16 residues. The CDR3 loop reads CASSPYNGPSGGKLFF. For the CDR3, the DNA is TGTGCCAGCAGCCCTTACAATGGTCCCTCAGGAGGAAAACTGTTTTTT.

In this sample, this clone turned up once. The chain joins TRBV28 to TRBJ2-1; 8 bases line up with TRBD2. V lost 7 bases, J lost 8 bases, and 13 bases stayed unmatched. Per the germline V gene, CDR1 is MDHEN and CDR2 is SYDVKM. The CDR3 has 15 amino acids. CDR3 sequence: CASMGPSGGRDEQFF. The CDR3 nucleotides are TGTGCCAGCATGGGGCCCAGCGGGGGCCGAGATGAGCAGTTCTTC.

Here the CDR3 reads CASSGDGRNEQYF. In nucleotides, the CDR3 is TGTGCCAGCAGCGGGGACGGAAGAAACGAGCAGTACTTC. This chain connects TRBV2 to TRBJ2-7; D may correspond to TRBD1 or TRBD2 (5 bases each). V gave up 6 bases and J gave up 5 bases, with 14 bases separating them. In germline, CDR1 is SNHLY, CDR2 FYNNEI. The CDR3 length is 13 residues.

V and J are TRBV5-1 and TRBJ2-1; 9 bases line up with TRBD1. V was pared by 4 bases and J by 8 bases, with 13 bases of the junction left unmatched. The CDR3 extends over 16 amino acids. Germline assignment: CDR1 SGHRS and CDR2 YFSETQ. The CDR3 DNA follows: TGCGCCAGCAGCCCTGGACGTGGACAGGGGACTGATGAGCAGTTCTTC. Translation gives CASSPGRGQGTDEQFF.

The chain uses TRBV28 and TRBJ1-2, with D possibly TRBD1 on 6 matching bases. Germline values: CDR1 MDHEN, CDR2 SYDVKM. V was shortened by 5 bases and J by 4 bases, with 17 bases between the two germline ends. This CDR3 region has 15 residues. The CDR3: CASSHGGGPSYGYTF. CDR3 nucleotide sequence: TGTGCCAGCAGTCACGGAGGGGGTCCTAGCTATGGCTACACCTTC.

The CDR3: CASSLAAGYNEQFF. The CDR3 DNA follows: TGTGCCAGCAGCTTAGCGGCGGGCTACAATGAGCAGTTCTTC. The J gene is TRBJ2-1, the V gene TRBV11-1, with a possible D match to TRBD2 (5 bases). V gave up 0 bases and J gave up 3 bases, with 6 bases separating them. Germline V gives CDR1 SGHAT, CDR2 FQDESV (reference sequence). CDR3 length: 14 residues.

The chain carries TRBV7-3 and TRBJ2-3; D may be TRBD2 (6 bases). CDR3 length: 15 residues. Germline CDR1 SGHTA, CDR2 FQGTGA. V was cut by 3 bases and J by 8 bases, with 18 bases left in between. CDR3 sequence reads: CASSLLGGTEGTQYF. In nucleotides, the CDR3 is TGTGCCAGCAGCTTGCTCGGCGGGACGGAGGGTACGCAGTATTTT.

The chain joins TRBV29-1 to TRBJ2-3, with TRBD2 matching over 9 bases. The CDR3 spans 14 residues. Per the germline V gene, CDR1 is SQVTM and CDR2 is ANQGSEA. Trimming took 7 bases from V and 5 from J; bases not matched to a gene: 10. In nucleotides, the CDR3 is TGCAGCGCAAACCCGGGACTAGCAATAGATACGCAGTATTTT. Amino acids: CSANPGLAIDTQYF.

This clone was counted ten times or more. Different DNA sequences within this sample yield the same CDR3. The CDR3 sequence is CASSSGTPTNEKLFF. CDR3 DNA: TGTGCCAGCAGTTCTGGGACACCAACTAATGAAAAACTGTTTTTT. This chain links TRBV5-6 with TRBJ1-4; weak D call: TRBD1 (6 bases). CDR1 is SGHDT and CDR2 is YYEEEE in the germline V gene. The CDR3 is 15 residues long. The V end was cut by 5 bases, the J end by 0 bases, with 11 bases between. Looking up the rest from reference TRBV5-6 and TRBJ1-4 gives the full variable domain: DAGVTQSPTHLIKTRGQQVTLRCSPKSGHDTVSWYQQALGQGPQFIFQYYEEEERQRGNFPDRFSGHQFPNYSSELNVNALLLGDSALYLCASSSGTPTNEKLFFGSGTQLSVL.

This chain joins TRBV7-3 and TRBJ1-2; D is perhaps TRBD1 (6 bases). Trimming stripped 6 bases from V and 8 bases from J, with 22 bases between. The germline CDR1 and CDR2 sequences are SGHTA and FQGTGA. The CDR3 totals 15 residues. This CDR3 is CASSSLGGALRGYTF. The CDR3 region has the DNA TGTGCCAGCAGTTCCTTAGGGGGTGCCCTCCGAGGCTACACCTTC.

A single count supports this clone. The genes are TRBV7-2 and TRBJ1-5; D is unclear. Germline V gene sequence: CDR1 SGHTA, CDR2 FQGNSA. V gave up 3 bases and J gave up 0 bases, with 6 bases separating them. This CDR3 region has 14 residues. CDR3 loop: CASSFSGSNQPQHF. Here the CDR3 DNA reads TGTGCCAGCAGCTTTTCTGGTAGCAATCAGCCCCAGCATTTT.

This clone was detected only once. The chain employs TRBV28 and TRBJ2-7; D remains unclear. The germline V gene has CDR1 MDHEN and CDR2 SYDVKM. Trimming took 4 bases from V and 5 from J, leaving 6 bases between them. The length of the CDR3 is 11 residues. In nucleotides, the CDR3 is TGTGCCAGCAGTTACACCGACGAGCAGTACTTC. Translated, it gives CASSYTDEQYF.

This chain connects TRBV5-6 to TRBJ2-5; the D gene is possibly TRBD2 (5 bases). This CDR3 region has 12 residues. V was clipped by 4 bases and J by 7 bases, with 11 bases between them. Per the germline V gene, CDR1 is SGHDT and CDR2 is YYEEEE. DNA for the CDR3: TGTGCCAGCAGCGTCCCTCGGGGGACCCAGTACTTC. Amino acids: CASSVPRGTQYF.

The rearrangement links TRBV30 to TRBJ2-1; unclear D gene. This CDR3 has 11 residues. The ends were cut back, 5 bases at V and 4 bases at J, with 6 bases in the middle. The V gene's germline CDR1 is GTSNPN and CDR2 SVGIG (reference sequence). CDR3 in amino acids: CAWGPYNEQFF. DNA for the CDR3: TGTGCCTGGGGGCCTTACAATGAGCAGTTCTTC.

This chain uses TRBV11-2 with TRBJ2-3, with TRBD2 matching 8 bases. The CDR3 has 14 amino acids. J gave up 7 bases and V 0 bases, and 3 bases lay outside the gene matches. Germline V gene lookup returns CDR1 SGHAT and CDR2 FQNNGV. In DNA form, the CDR3 reads TGTGCCAGCAGCTTAGATGCGGGGGGCCATACGCAGTATTTT. Translating it yields CASSLDAGGHTQYF.

V usage is TRBV7-3 and J usage is TRBJ2-7; TRBD1 matches at 11 bases. CDR3 size: 17 residues. J was trimmed by 12 bases and V by 9 bases; bases with no gene match: 25. Germline CDR1 reads SGHTA; CDR2 reads FQGTGA. This chain's CDR3 is CARSPARPGQGDPLWYF. As DNA, the CDR3 is TGTGCCAGAAGCCCAGCTCGGCCGGGACAGGGGGATCCTCTCTGGTACTTC. Full variable domain (rest looked up from reference TRBV7-3 and TRBJ2-7): GAGVSQTPSNKVTEKGKYVELRCDPISGHTALYWYRQSLGQGPEFLIYFQGTGAADDSGLPNDRFFAVRPEGSVSTLKIQRTERGDSAVYLCARSPARPGQGDPLWYFGPGTRLTVT.

This clone was observed once. The V call is TRBV11-2, the J call TRBJ1-2; TRBD1 aligns across 8 bases. The germline V gene encodes CDR1 SGHAT and CDR2 FQNNGV. The J segment lost 2 bases and the V segment lost 4 bases, leaving 12 bases of the junction unmatched. The CDR3 runs to 17 residues. The CDR3 protein is CASSSRDRSYLNYGYTF. The CDR3 DNA reads TGTGCCAGCAGCTCGCGGGACAGGAGTTACCTAAACTATGGCTACACCTTC.

Comments on this clone: Given a much more abundant clone one base away, this may be a read error. The chain carries TRBV4-1 and TRBJ1-3, with D maybe TRBD1 (5 bases). The V gene lost 6 bases and the J gene lost 0 bases, with 18 bases spanning the gap. The germline gives CDR1 MGHRA, CDR2 YSYEKL. The CDR3 length is 17 residues. The CDR3 loop reads CASRGGRGKSSGNTIYF. The CDR3 region has the DNA TGCGCCAGCAGAGGAGGGAGGGGAAAAAGCTCTGGAAACACCATATATTTT.

The J gene is TRBJ1-3, the V gene TRBV29-1; D remains unclear. CDR1 and CDR2 (germline): SQVTM, ANQGSEA. V lost 2 bases to trimming and J lost 0 bases, with 14 bases between them. This CDR3 has 16 residues. The CDR3 bases are TGCAGCGTTGAAAATTTTCGGGATCCCTCTGGAAACACCATATATTTT. Encoded protein: CSVENFRDPSGNTIYF.

V gene TRBV28 combines with J gene TRBJ2-7, with 11 bases fitting TRBD2. Germline CDR1 and CDR2: MDHEN and SYDVKM. The CDR3 spans 15 residues. The ends lost 2 bases at V and 5 bases at J; junction bases unmatched: 5. The CDR3 bases are TGTGCCAGCAGTTTAGTAGCGGGAGGGGAGAACGAGCAGTACTTC. It yields the protein CASSLVAGGENEQYF.

The chain carries TRBV28 and TRBJ2-7; D could derive from TRBD1 or TRBD2 (5 bases each). The CDR3 consists of 11 residues. V lost 11 bases, J lost 2 bases, and 10 bases lay in between. Germline CDR1 and CDR2: MDHEN and SYDVKM. The CDR3 here is CAGGETYEQYF. CDR3 coding DNA: TGTGCCGGGGGAGAGACCTACGAGCAGTACTTC.

J is TRBJ2-5 and V is TRBV15, with 7 bases that match TRBD2. The length of the CDR3 is 17 residues. V was pared by 0 bases and J by 0 bases, with 7 bases of the junction left unmatched. In germline, CDR1 is LNHNV, CDR2 YYDKDF (reference sequence). The CDR3 protein is CATSRDATSRNQETQYF. The CDR3, as DNA: TGTGCCACCAGCAGAGATGCGACTAGCCGGAACCAAGAGACCCAGTACTTC.

V gene TRBV4-2 combines with J gene TRBJ1-4, with D unclear. Germline V gene data show CDR1 as LGHNA and CDR2 as YNFKEQ. V was pared by 0 bases and J by 12 bases, with 26 bases between. CDR3 length: 18 residues. CDR3 in amino acids: CASSQDTSVPLLGGELFF. The DNA for the CDR3 is TGTGCCAGCAGCCAAGATACCAGCGTCCCTTTACTGGGCGGGGAACTGTTTTTT.

As to this clone: Possible read error: a much larger clone is one base away. The chain carries TRBV29-1 and TRBJ2-2; TRBD2 matches 13 bases. The CDR3 loop spans 16 amino acids. Germline V CDR1 and CDR2: SQVTM, ANQGSEA. In DNA form, the CDR3 reads TGCAGCGTCCCCAGGACTAGCGGGAGCTCCACCGGGGAGCCGTTTTTT. This codes for CSVPRTSGSSTGEPFF.

This sequence joins TRBV6-5 and TRBJ2-3; D is unclear. The germline V and J ends were trimmed by 7 bases and 0 bases, with 8 bases remaining between them. The CDR3 is made up of 13 amino acids. Looked up from germline, CDR1 is MNHEY and CDR2 is SVGAGI. This CDR3 reads CASTRRSTDTQYF. The CDR3 nucleotides read TGTGCCAGCACCCGAAGAAGCACAGATACGCAGTATTTT.

This rearrangement joins TRBV11-2 to TRBJ1-2, with a weak D call TRBD1 (6 bases). CDR1 is SGHAT, CDR2 FQNNGV, per germline. CDR3 length equals 14 residues. V dropped 5 bases and J dropped 8 bases, with 18 bases sitting between them. The CDR3 DNA reads as TGTGCCAGCAGCAAACAGGGTATCATTCGCGGCTACACCTTC. Translation gives CASSKQGIIRGYTF.

This chain uses TRBV19 with TRBJ1-1, with TRBD1 matching 9 bases. V gave up 7 bases and J gave up 0 bases; unmatched junction bases: 12. The germline V gene has CDR1 LNHDA and CDR2 SQIVND (reference sequence). CDR3 length: 17 residues. The CDR3 DNA sequence: TGTGCCAGTACCTCAACCTCCGGGACAGGGTTGAACACTGAAGCTTTCTTT. This sequence encodes CASTSTSGTGLNTEAFF.

This clone is a singleton in its sample. J is TRBJ2-3 and V is TRBV5-4; D unresolved. V was shortened by 2 bases and J by 0 bases, with 10 bases between the two germline ends. Germline V gene data show CDR1 as SGHNT and CDR2 as YYREEE (reference sequence). The CDR3 runs to 15 residues. CDR3 sequence reads: CASSFEALSTDTQYF. The CDR3 bases are TGTGCCAGCAGCTTCGAGGCCCTGAGCACAGATACGCAGTATTTT.

This clone turned up a few times. This chain links TRBV18 with TRBJ2-7, with no clear D. The CDR3 has 12 amino acids. The germline V gene has CDR1 KGHSH and CDR2 LQKENI. The germline V and J ends were trimmed by 0 bases and 6 bases, with 6 bases remaining between them. CDR3 sequence reads: CASSPPSGEQYF. The DNA for the CDR3 is TGTGCCAGCTCACCACCGTCCGGCGAGCAGTACTTC.

The gene calls are TRBV15 and TRBJ2-3; possible D gene TRBD1, 6 bases. The CDR3 covers 15 residues. CDR1 and CDR2 from the germline V gene are LNHNV and YYDKDF (reference sequence). The germline V and J ends were trimmed by 0 bases and 4 bases, with 11 bases remaining between them. Here the CDR3 reads CATSRDSAGADTQYF. In DNA, the CDR3 is TGTGCCACCAGCAGAGATAGCGCAGGGGCAGATACGCAGTATTTT.